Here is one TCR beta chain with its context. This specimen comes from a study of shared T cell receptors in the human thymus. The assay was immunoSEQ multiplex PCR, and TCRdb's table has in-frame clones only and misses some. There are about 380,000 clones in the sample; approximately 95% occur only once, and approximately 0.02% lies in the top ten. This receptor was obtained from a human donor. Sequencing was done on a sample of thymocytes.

The chain's CDR3 is CASSFISGRAFTDTQYF. CDR3 sequence (DNA): TGTGCCAGCAGTTTTATTAGCGGGAGGGCCTTCACAGATACGCAGTATTTT. The chain links TRBV27 to TRBJ2-3; 11 nucleotides line up with TRBD2. With V trimmed by 3 bases and J by 2 bases, 7 bases remained unmatched. Germline assignment: CDR1 MNHEY and CDR2 SMNVEV (reference sequence). The CDR3 runs to 17 residues.